This TCR beta chain was sequenced during a study of cytomegalovirus exposure and HLA in healthy donors. Overall study results and limits: When analyzed later, a missense DCLRE1C variant was found to be linked to TCR beta V- and J-gene trimming. Roughly uniform depth of sequencing across donors was assumed in presence/absence analyses. Diagnosis of cytomegalovirus status made by the classifier reportedly showed high specificity and sensitivity.

Details on this clone: Its antigen is unidentified.

PCR primers comprised 60 Vbeta and 13 Jbeta primers. In the original workflow: Later, 65 million to 90 million unique TCR beta chains were counted in an analysis, and about 10 million of them were shared. The protocol was immunoSEQ multiplex PCR, while the TCRdb copy is restricted to in-frame clones and leaves out a portion. The DNA gave D and trimming, while V, J and clone size come from that table. This listing includes 80,000 to 100,000 clones. Trimming left V 3 bases short and J 4 bases short, with 10 bases between. The CDR3 is 13 residues long. CDR1 is SGHRS and CDR2 is YFSETQ in the germline V gene.

This clonotype originated in a man aged 50-60 years in good health and CMV-seronegative. The chain carries TRBV5-1 and TRBJ1-1; D is perhaps TRBD1 (5 bases). What was sequenced was PBMCs. The CDR3 DNA follows: TGCGCCAGCAGCTACCAGGGTAGCACTGAAGCTTTCTTT. Its translation is CASSYQGSTEAFF.